This TCR beta chain emerged from a study of shared clonotypes between healthy human individuals. The test was conducted at deep level. Sequenced by immunoSEQ multiplex PCR; TCRdb stores in-frame clones only, minus some. This sample carries about 2 million clones, 95% of them seen once, and the ten largest clones take 0.13%. There were no recent acute infections or vaccinations among the donors, who were healthy HIV-negative adults. Naive CD45RA+ and memory CD45RA-negative subsets were split from CD4+ cells. The CDR3 extends over 15 amino acids. V gave up 10 bases and J gave up 2 bases, with 21 bases separating them. Germline loops: CDR1 MNHNS, CDR2 SASEGT.

This TCR was recovered from a man between 18 and 35 years old in good health. Sequenced: naive CD4+ T cells sorted from blood. Subset specified: CD45RA+ positively selected. The chain recombines TRBV6-1 with TRBJ2-7; D is possibly TRBD1 or TRBD2 (5 bases each). As DNA, the CDR3 is TGTGCCACCGAAACCGTCGAGGGGTTAGCCTACGAGCAGTACTTC. It yields the protein CATETVEGLAYEQYF.